Presented here are 8 T cell receptor beta chains from one specimen sequenced in a study of T-cell reconstitution after alpha-beta-depleted transplantation in children. The TCRbeta library was prepared with unique molecular identifiers. One entry per CDR3 protein, called by TCRdb with MiXCR from the PCR reads. This table holds 450,000 to 600,000 distinct CDR3 sequences, about 30% found once. The sequences come from PBMCs from the stem cell graft donor, collected from the stem cell graft. These receptors were taken from a human donor who donated a stem cell graft to a child with aplastic anemia.

This clonotype was seen ten or more times. Here the CDR3 reads CSVTEGSVSGANVLTF. The CDR3 nucleotides read TGCAGCGTGACAGAAGGTTCCGTCTCTGGGGCCAACGTCCTGACTTTC. The chain links TRBV29-1 to TRBJ2-6; D perhaps matches TRBD1 (5 bases). The germline CDR1 and CDR2 sequences are SQVTM and ANQGSEA. The CDR3 is 16 residues long. V was clipped by 6 bases and J by 0 bases, with 15 bases between them.

The chain is built from TRBV6-2 or TRBV6-3 and TRBJ2-1, with D uncertain. This CDR3 is built from 11 residues. V was shortened by 2 bases and J by 10 bases, with 6 bases between the two germline ends. Per germline, CDR1 MNHEY and CDR2 SVGEGT. CDR3 protein: CASSYPREQFF. The CDR3 nucleotides read TGTGCCAGCAGTTACCCTAGAGAGCAGTTCTTC.

The chain links TRBV10-3 to TRBJ1-1; weak D call: TRBD1 (5 bases). This CDR3 is 12 amino acids long. Germline CDR1 ENHRY, CDR2 SYGVKD. Trimming removed 11 bases at V and 3 bases at J, with 13 bases between. Here the CDR3 DNA reads TGTGCCGCCGGGGGGGAATACACTGAAGCTTTCTTT. It yields the protein CAAGGEYTEAFF.

The chain links TRBV20-1 to TRBJ2-3; possible D gene TRBD1, 6 bases. Germline-derived CDR1 and CDR2 are DFQATT and SNEGSKA (reference sequence). Trimming removed 6 bases from V and 6 bases from J, with 13 bases in between. CDR3 size: 12 residues. The CDR3 loop is CSAIPGVDTQYF. The DNA for the CDR3 is TGCAGTGCGATTCCAGGGGTTGATACGCAGTATTTT.

This clonotype showed up just once. J is TRBJ1-1 and V is TRBV9; 7 positions agree with TRBD1. V lost 0 bases and J lost 0; bases outside the gene matches: 2. CDR3 size: 15 residues. Germline CDR1 is SGDLS and CDR2 is YYNGEE. As DNA, the CDR3 is TGTGCCAGCAGCGTAGGGGGGACAGTGAACACTGAAGCTTTCTTT. This encodes CASSVGGTVNTEAFF.

This clonotype has just a few counts. The rearrangement joins TRBV12-5 to TRBJ1-5; D ambiguous. The V gene's germline CDR1 is LGHNT and CDR2 FRNRAP. The CDR3 has 13 amino acids. V was cut by 1 base and J by 3 bases, with 4 bases left in between. The CDR3 protein is CASGLGPNQPQHF. Written as DNA, the CDR3 is TGTGCTAGTGGTTTGGGTCCCAATCAGCCCCAGCATTTT.

The chain uses TRBV28 and TRBJ2-2; D may be TRBD2 (5 bases). The CDR3 extends over 15 amino acids. The V gene lost 7 bases and the J gene lost 4 bases, with 16 bases spanning the gap. CDR1 is MDHEN, CDR2 SYDVKM, per germline. This CDR3 reads CASTPTGLGTGELFF. In DNA, the CDR3 is TGTGCCAGCACCCCCACGGGGTTGGGCACCGGGGAGCTGTTTTTT.

This clonotype was recorded a few times. The chain couples TRBV4-3 to TRBJ2-3; perhaps D is TRBD1 or TRBD2 (5 bases each). Germline V gene sequence: CDR1 LGHNA, CDR2 YSLEER. Trimming removed 3 bases at V and 12 bases at J, with 19 bases between. The CDR3 sequence is 14 residues long. CDR3 sequence: CASSQELRDRSQYF. The CDR3 DNA reads TGCGCCAGCAGCCAGGAGCTCCGGGACCGTTCCCAGTATTTT.